What follows are 13 T cell receptor beta chains derived from one specimen sequenced in a study of beta chain features in type 1 diabetes. Since all of the isolated RNA was reverse transcribed, expressed TCRB transcripts were what got sequenced. Method: immunoSEQ multiplex PCR; TCRdb's copy keeps in-frame clones and lacks some. Of 250,000 or so clones in the sample, around 68% are singletons; the top ten hold around 0.05%. The sample taken for sequencing was naive CD4+ T cells from blood. The receptors come from a man aged 25-45 years in good health.

The CDR3 sequence: CASSLDRAETQYF. The CDR3 DNA sequence: TGTGCCAGCTCCCTGGACAGGGCGGAGACCCAGTACTTC. The V gene is TRBV18, the J gene TRBJ2-5, with 8 positions matching TRBD1. The germline V gene has CDR1 KGHSH and CDR2 LQKENI. There are 13 residues in the CDR3. Trimming cost V 6 bases and J 5 bases; bases outside gene matches: 5.

The rearrangement uses TRBV10-3 and TRBJ1-1; D might be TRBD1 (6 bases). Germline CDR1 reads ENHRY; CDR2 reads SYGVKD. Trimming pared 6 bases from V and 4 bases from J, leaving 12 bases between. The length of the CDR3 is 13 residues. The CDR3: CAISKGGLTEAFF. Here the CDR3 DNA reads TGTGCCATCAGCAAGGGGGGCCTCACTGAAGCTTTCTTT.

This clone was seen a few times. This chain links TRBV29-1 with TRBJ1-2; no definite D call. V dropped 3 bases and J dropped 5 bases, with 16 bases sitting between them. Germline V gene sequence: CDR1 SQVTM, CDR2 ANQGSEA. The CDR3 consists of 14 residues. The CDR3, as DNA: TGCAGCGTTGAGCCGGGCCTCACCAGTTATGGCTACACCTTC. This gives the protein CSVEPGLTSYGYTF.

The genes are TRBV18 and TRBJ2-3, with TRBD1 matching over 8 bases. The CDR3 spans 15 residues. Trimming cost V 3 bases and J 3 bases; bases outside gene matches: 5. CDR1 and CDR2 (germline): KGHSH, LQKENI. This chain's CDR3 is CASSPWTGRTDTQYF. The CDR3 DNA sequence: TGTGCCAGCTCACCCTGGACAGGGAGAACAGATACGCAGTATTTT.

The V and J genes are TRBV14 and TRBJ2-7; 9 bases fit TRBD1. The length of the CDR3 is 17 residues. The V gene's germline CDR1 is SGHDN and CDR2 FVKESK. Germline trimming cut 3 bases from V and 2 bases from J; bases unmatched to any gene: 11. The CDR3 DNA reads as TGTGCCAGCAGCCACCGCACAGGGGGCCATAGGACCTACGAGCAGTACTTC. It encodes CASSHRTGGHRTYEQYF.

The chain combines TRBV6-5 with TRBJ2-1, with TRBD2 matching over 9 bases. There are 15 residues in the CDR3. J lost 9 bases, V lost 0 bases, and 6 bases had no gene match. Germline CDR1 MNHEY, CDR2 SVGAGI. This CDR3 is CASSYSVLAGVEQFF. The CDR3 coding sequence is TGTGCCAGCAGTTACTCCGTGTTAGCGGGGGTTGAGCAGTTCTTC.

This chain joins TRBV7-8 and TRBJ1-5, with a possible D match to TRBD1 (6 bases). Germline loops: CDR1 SGHVS, CDR2 FQNEAQ. The CDR3 spans 15 residues. V was pared by 1 base and J by 1 base, with 8 bases between. The CDR3 is CASSLGQASNQPQHF. Written as DNA, the CDR3 is TGTGCCAGCAGCTTAGGACAGGCGAGCAATCAGCCCCAGCATTTT.

The chain recombines TRBV29-1 with TRBJ2-3; D is perhaps TRBD2 (6 bases). Trimming stripped 3 bases from V and 4 bases from J, with 14 bases between. CDR3 length: 14 residues. CDR1 and CDR2 (germline): SQVTM, ANQGSEA. CDR3 loop: CSVDAGSSSDTQYF. CDR3 bases: TGCAGCGTTGATGCCGGGAGCAGTTCAGATACGCAGTATTTT.

This chain links TRBV30 with TRBJ1-1; a possible D gene is TRBD1 (6 bases). Trimming cost V 0 bases and J 4 bases, with 12 bases left between them. The CDR3 extends over 14 amino acids. The germline CDR1 and CDR2 sequences are GTSNPN and SVGIG (reference sequence). CDR3 loop: CAWSVNRASTEAFF. Here the CDR3 DNA reads TGTGCCTGGAGTGTAAACAGGGCGAGCACTGAAGCTTTCTTT.

The chain couples TRBV30 to TRBJ2-3; D remains unclear. With 3 bases removed from V and 6 bases from J, the gap between germline ends came to 16 bases. Looked up from germline, CDR1 is GTSNPN and CDR2 is SVGIG (reference sequence). This CDR3 spans 14 amino acids. The CDR3 DNA reads TGTGCCTGGAGAGGGTTAGGGCTGATGGATACGCAGTATTTT. Amino acid sequence: CAWRGLGLMDTQYF.

The gene calls are TRBV30 and TRBJ2-3, with TRBD2 as a possible D gene (5 bases). The CDR3 length is 12 residues. Germline values: CDR1 GTSNPN, CDR2 SVGIG (reference sequence). V was pared by 2 bases and J by 8 bases, with 11 bases between. CDR3 loop: CAWSPFAGTQYF. The CDR3 DNA is TGTGCCTGGAGTCCTTTTGCGGGTACGCAGTATTTT.

The J gene is TRBJ1-2, the V gene TRBV25-1; TRBD1 matches 8 bases. Germline trimming cut 8 bases from V and 3 bases from J; bases unmatched to any gene: 2. The CDR3 totals 12 residues. The germline V gene encodes CDR1 MGHDK and CDR2 SYGVNS. The CDR3 is CASRQGYYGYTF. The CDR3 DNA is TGTGCCAGCCGACAGGGGTACTATGGCTACACCTTC.

J is TRBJ2-7 and V is TRBV5-6; D could derive from TRBD1 or TRBD2 (6 bases each). Germline assignment: CDR1 SGHDT and CDR2 YYEEEE. V was shortened by 3 bases and J by 5 bases, with 12 bases between the two germline ends. The CDR3 contains 13 residues. CDR3 sequence reads: CASSWGAQDEQYF. In nucleotides, the CDR3 is TGTGCCAGCAGCTGGGGGGCACAAGACGAGCAGTACTTC. The whole variable domain, remainder taken from reference TRBV5-6 and TRBJ2-7, is DAGVTQSPTHLIKTRGQQVTLRCSPKSGHDTVSWYQQALGQGPQFIFQYYEEEERQRGNFPDRFSGHQFPNYSSELNVNALLLGDSALYLCASSWGAQDEQYFGPGTRLTVT.